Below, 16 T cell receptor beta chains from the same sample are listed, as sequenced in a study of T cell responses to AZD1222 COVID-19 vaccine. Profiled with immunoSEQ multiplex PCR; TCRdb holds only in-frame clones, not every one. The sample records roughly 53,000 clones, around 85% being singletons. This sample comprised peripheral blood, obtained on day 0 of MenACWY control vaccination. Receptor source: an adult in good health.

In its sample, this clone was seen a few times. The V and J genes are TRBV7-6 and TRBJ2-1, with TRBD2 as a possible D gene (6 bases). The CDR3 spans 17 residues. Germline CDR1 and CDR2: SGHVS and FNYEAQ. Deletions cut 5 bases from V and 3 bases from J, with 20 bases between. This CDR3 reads CASSARVGGASYNEQFF. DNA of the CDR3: TGTGCCAGCAGCGCTCGTGTAGGCGGGGCCAGCTACAATGAGCAGTTCTTC.

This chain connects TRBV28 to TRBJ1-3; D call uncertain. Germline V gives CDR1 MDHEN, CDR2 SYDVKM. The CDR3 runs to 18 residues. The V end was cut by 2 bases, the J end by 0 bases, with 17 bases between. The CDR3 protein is CASSLVVGRAVSGNTIYF. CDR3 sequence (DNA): TGTGCCAGCAGTTTAGTCGTAGGACGAGCCGTCTCTGGAAACACCATATATTTT.

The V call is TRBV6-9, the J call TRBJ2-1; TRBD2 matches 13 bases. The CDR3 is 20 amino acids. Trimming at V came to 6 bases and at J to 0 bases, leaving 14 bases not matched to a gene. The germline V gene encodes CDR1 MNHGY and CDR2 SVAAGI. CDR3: CASSNSNGTSGTSSYNEQFF. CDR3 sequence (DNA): TGTGCCAGCAGCAATTCCAACGGGACTAGCGGGACAAGCTCCTACAATGAGCAGTTCTTC.

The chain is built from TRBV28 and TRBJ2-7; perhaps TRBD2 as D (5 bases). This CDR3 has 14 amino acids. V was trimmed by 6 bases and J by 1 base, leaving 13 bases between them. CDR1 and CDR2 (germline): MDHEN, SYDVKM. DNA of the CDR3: TGTGCCAGCAGCTCGGGGATAACATCCTACGAGCAGTACTTC. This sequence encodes CASSSGITSYEQYF. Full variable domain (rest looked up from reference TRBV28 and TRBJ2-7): DVKVTQSSRYLVKRTGEKVFLECVQDMDHENMFWYRQDPGLGLRLIYFSYDVKMKEKGDIPEGYSVSREKKERFSLILESASTNQTSMYLCASSSGITSYEQYFGPGTRLTVT.

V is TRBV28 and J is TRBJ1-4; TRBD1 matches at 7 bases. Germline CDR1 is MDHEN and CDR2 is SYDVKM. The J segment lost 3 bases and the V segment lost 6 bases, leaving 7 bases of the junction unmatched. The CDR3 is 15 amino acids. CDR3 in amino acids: CASRPETGPNEKLFF. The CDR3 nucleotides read TGTGCCAGCAGGCCGGAGACAGGGCCTAATGAAAAACTGTTTTTT.

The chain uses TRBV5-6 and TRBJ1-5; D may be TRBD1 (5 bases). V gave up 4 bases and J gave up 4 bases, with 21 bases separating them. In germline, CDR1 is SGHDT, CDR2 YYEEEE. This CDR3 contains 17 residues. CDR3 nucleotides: TGTGCCAGCAGCGCGGGACCGCTCACCCTTCCTAATCAGCCCCAGCATTTT. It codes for CASSAGPLTLPNQPQHF. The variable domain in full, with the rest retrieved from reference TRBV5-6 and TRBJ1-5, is DAGVTQSPTHLIKTRGQQVTLRCSPKSGHDTVSWYQQALGQGPQFIFQYYEEEERQRGNFPDRFSGHQFPNYSSELNVNALLLGDSALYLCASSAGPLTLPNQPQHFGDGTRLSIL.

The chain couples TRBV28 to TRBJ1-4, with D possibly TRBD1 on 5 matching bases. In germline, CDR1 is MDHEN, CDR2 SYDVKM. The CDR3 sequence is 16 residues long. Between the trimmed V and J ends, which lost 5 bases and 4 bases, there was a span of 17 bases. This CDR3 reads CASSAREGTINEKLFF. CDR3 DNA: TGTGCCAGCAGTGCGCGCGAGGGGACCATTAATGAAAAACTGTTTTTT.

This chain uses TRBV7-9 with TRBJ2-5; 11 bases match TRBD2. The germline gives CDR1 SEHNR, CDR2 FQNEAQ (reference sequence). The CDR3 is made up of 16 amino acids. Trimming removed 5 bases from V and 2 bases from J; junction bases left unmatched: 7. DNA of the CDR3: TGTGCCAGCAGCATAGGGACTAGCGGCAAACAAGAGACCCAGTACTTC. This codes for CASSIGTSGKQETQYF.

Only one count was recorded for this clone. CDR3 sequence: CASIKQGSYEQYF. CDR3 nucleotides: TGTGCCAGCATTAAACAGGGATCCTACGAGCAGTACTTC. The gene calls are TRBV6-5 and TRBJ2-7; TRBD1 might be the D (6 bases). The germline gives CDR1 MNHEY, CDR2 SVGAGI. V was clipped by 7 bases and J by 1 base, with 11 bases between them. This CDR3 has 13 residues.

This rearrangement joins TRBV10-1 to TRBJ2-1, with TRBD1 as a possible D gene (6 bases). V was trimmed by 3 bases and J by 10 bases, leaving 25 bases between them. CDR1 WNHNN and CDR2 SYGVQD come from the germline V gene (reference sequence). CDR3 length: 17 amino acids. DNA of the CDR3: TGCGCCAGCAGTGACCCCCGTCGGAACAGGGTCGGGGTCGAGCAGTTCTTC. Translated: CASSDPRRNRVGVEQFF.

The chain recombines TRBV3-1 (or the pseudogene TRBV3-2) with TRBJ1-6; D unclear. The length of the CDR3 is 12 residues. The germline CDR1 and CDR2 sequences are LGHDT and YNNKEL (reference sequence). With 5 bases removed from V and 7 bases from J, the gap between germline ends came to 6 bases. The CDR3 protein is CASSGANSPLHF. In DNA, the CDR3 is TGTGCCAGCAGCGGAGCAAATTCACCCCTCCACTTT.

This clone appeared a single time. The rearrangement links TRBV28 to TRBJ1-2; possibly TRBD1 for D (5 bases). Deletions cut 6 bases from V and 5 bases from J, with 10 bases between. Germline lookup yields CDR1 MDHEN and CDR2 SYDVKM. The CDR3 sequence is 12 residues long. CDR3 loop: CASSRKGYGYTF. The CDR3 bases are TGTGCCAGCAGCCGTAAGGGGTATGGCTACACCTTC.

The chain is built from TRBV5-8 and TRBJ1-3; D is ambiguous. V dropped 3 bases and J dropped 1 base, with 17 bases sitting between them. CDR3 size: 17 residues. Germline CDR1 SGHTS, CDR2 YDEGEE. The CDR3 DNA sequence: TGTGCCAGCAGCTCTTACACTGGGTACCTTTCTGGAAACACCATATATTTT. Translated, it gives CASSSYTGYLSGNTIYF.

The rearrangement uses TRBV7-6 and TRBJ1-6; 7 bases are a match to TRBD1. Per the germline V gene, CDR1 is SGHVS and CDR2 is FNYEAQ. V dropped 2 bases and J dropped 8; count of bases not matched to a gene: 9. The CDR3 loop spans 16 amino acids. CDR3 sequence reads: CASSLYAGQEDSPLHF. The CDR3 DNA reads TGTGCCAGCAGCTTATATGCTGGACAGGAAGATTCACCCCTCCACTTT. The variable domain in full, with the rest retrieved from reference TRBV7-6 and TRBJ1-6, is GAGVSQSPRYKVTKRGQDVALRCDPISGHVSLYWYRQALGQGPEFLTYFNYEAQQDKSGLPNDRFSAERPEGSISTLTIQRTEQRDSAMYRCASSLYAGQEDSPLHFGNGTRLTVT.

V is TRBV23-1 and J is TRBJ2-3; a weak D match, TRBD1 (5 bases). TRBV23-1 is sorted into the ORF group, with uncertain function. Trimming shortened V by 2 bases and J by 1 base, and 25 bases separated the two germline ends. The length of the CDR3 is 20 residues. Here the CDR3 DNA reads TGCGCCAGCAGTCAACTCTCCGACAGCCCTCCGGCAGAGCGCACAGATACGCAGTATTTT. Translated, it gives CASSQLSDSPPAERTDTQYF.

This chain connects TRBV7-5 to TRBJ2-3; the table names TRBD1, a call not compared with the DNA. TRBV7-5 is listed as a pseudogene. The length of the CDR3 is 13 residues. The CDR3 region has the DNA TGTGCCAGAAGCTTTGCAGGGTCAGATACGCAGTATTTT. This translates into CARSFAGSDTQYF.